This T cell receptor (beta chain) was captured by sequencing in a study of blood T cells in healthy people across ages. Study in general: For every two T cells, template switching captured about one barcoded beta molecule.

Sample-barcoded 5' priming and a J-beta primer mix drove a second PCR of about 6 to 12 cycles. Tags on each cDNA molecule came from a template-switch adaptor with 12 random nucleotides. TCRdb passed the 5' RACE reads through MiXCR, listing each CDR3 protein once. This sample carries approximately 800,000 distinct CDR3 sequences, more than 50% of them seen once, and the ten largest clones take roughly 24%. CDR1 and CDR2 (germline): DFQATT, SNEGSKA (reference sequence). This CDR3 comprises 12 residues. With V trimmed by 3 bases and J by 10 bases, 6 bases remained unmatched. The chain couples TRBV20-1 to TRBJ1-1; 9 nucleotides line up with TRBD1. The clonotype comes from a man between 40 and 49 years old in good health. Sequenced input: blood. CDR3 sequence reads: CSARGQGGSAFF. In nucleotides, the CDR3 is TGCAGTGCTAGGGGACAGGGTGGGTCAGCTTTCTTT.